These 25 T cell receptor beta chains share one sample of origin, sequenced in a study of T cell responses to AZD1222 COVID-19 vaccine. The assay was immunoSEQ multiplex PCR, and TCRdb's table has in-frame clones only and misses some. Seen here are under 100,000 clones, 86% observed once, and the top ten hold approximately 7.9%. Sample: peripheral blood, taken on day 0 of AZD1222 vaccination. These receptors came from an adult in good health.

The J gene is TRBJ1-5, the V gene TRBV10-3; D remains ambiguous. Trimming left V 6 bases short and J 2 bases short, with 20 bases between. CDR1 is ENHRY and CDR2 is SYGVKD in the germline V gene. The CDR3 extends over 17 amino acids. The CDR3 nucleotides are TGTGCCATCAGCCCAGGAGGGCAGTTAGGTGGCAATCAGCCCCAGCATTTT. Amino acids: CAISPGGQLGGNQPQHF.

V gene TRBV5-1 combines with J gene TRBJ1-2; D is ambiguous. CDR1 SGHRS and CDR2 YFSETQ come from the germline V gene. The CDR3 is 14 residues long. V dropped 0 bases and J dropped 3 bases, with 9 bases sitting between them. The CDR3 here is CASSLEKGDYGYTF. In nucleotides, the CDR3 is TGCGCCAGCAGCTTGGAAAAGGGAGACTATGGCTACACCTTC.

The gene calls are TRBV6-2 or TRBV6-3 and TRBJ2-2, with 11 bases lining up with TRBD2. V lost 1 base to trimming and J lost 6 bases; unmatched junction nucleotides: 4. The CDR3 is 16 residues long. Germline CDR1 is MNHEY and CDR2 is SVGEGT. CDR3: CASSYLPSGGSGELFF. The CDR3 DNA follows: TGTGCCAGCAGTTACTTGCCTAGCGGGGGGTCCGGGGAGCTGTTTTTT.

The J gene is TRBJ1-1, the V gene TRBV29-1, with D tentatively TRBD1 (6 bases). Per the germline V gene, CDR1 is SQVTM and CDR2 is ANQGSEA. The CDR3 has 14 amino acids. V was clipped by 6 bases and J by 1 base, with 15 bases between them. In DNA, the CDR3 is TGCAGCGTCCCATCACAGGGTTGGAACACTGAAGCTTTCTTT. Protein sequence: CSVPSQGWNTEAFF.

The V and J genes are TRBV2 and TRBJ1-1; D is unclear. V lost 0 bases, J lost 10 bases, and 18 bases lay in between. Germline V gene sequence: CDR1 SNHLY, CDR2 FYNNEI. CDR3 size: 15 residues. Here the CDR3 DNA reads TGTGCCAGCAGTGAAGCGTCCCGGCTGATGGGGAGAGCTTTCTTT. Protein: CASSEASRLMGRAFF.

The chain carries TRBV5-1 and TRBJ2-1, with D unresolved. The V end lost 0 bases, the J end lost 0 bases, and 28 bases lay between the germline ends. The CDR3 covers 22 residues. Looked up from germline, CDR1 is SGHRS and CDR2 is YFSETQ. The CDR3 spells CASSLVMGDLDTPKSSYNEQFF. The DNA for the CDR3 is TGCGCCAGCAGCTTGGTAATGGGTGACCTTGATACCCCTAAAAGCTCCTACAATGAGCAGTTCTTC.

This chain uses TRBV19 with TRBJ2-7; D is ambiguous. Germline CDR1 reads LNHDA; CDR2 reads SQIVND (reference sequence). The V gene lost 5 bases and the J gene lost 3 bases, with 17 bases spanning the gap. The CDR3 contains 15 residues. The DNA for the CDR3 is TGTGCCAGTAGTCCCCGGGCGGTATCCAACTACGAGCAGTACTTC. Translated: CASSPRAVSNYEQYF.

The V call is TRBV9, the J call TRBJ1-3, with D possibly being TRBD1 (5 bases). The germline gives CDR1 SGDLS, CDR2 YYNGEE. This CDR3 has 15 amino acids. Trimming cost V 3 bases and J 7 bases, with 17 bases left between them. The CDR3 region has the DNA TGTGCCAGCAGCGCACAGGATCCTTGGGCGAACACCATATATTTT. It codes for CASSAQDPWANTIYF.

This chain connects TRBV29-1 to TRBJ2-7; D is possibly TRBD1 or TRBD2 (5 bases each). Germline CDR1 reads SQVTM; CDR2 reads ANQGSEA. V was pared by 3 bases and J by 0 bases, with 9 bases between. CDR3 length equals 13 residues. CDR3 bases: TGCAGCGTTGAGGGGGATTTCTCCTACGAGCAGTACTTC. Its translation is CSVEGDFSYEQYF.

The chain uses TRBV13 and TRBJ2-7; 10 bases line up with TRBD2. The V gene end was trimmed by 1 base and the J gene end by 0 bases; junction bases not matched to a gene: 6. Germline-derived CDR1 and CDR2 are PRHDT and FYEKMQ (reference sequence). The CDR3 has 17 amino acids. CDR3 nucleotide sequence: TGTGCCAGCAGCTTAGACCCAGCGGGAGGGTCCTCCTACGAGCAGTACTTC. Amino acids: CASSLDPAGGSSYEQYF.

Here the CDR3 DNA reads TGTGCCAGCAGCTTGATCACGGGGTTCGCCGGGGAGCTGTTTTTT. This encodes CASSLITGFAGELFF. The rearrangement joins TRBV5-6 to TRBJ2-2; a weak D match, TRBD2 (5 bases). Trimming shortened V by 1 base and J by 6 bases, and 13 bases separated the two germline ends. Per germline, CDR1 SGHDT and CDR2 YYEEEE. The CDR3 is 15 residues long.

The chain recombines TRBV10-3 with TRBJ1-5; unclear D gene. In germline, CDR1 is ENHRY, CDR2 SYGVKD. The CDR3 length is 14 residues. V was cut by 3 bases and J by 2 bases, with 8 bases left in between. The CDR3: CAISDEGGNQPQHF. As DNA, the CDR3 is TGTGCCATCAGTGACGAAGGAGGCAATCAGCCCCAGCATTTT.

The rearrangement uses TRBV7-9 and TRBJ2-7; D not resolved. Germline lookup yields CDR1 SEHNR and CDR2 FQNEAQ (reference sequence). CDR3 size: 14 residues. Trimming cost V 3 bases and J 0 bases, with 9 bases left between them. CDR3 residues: CASSLAGNSYEQYF. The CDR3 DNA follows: TGTGCCAGCAGCTTGGCCGGAAACTCCTACGAGCAGTACTTC.

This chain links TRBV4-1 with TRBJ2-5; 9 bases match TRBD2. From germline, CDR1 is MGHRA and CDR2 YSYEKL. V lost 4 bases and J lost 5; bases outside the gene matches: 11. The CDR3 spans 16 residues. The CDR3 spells CASSPRLAGKSETQYF. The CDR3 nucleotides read TGCGCCAGCAGCCCCCGGCTAGCGGGAAAATCGGAGACCCAGTACTTC.

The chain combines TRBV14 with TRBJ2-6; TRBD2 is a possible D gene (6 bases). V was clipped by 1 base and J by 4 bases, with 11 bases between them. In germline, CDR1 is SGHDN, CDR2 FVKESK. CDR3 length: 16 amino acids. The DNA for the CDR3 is TGTGCCAGCAGCCAAGCGGGGGTGTCGGGGGCCAACGTCCTGACTTTC. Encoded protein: CASSQAGVSGANVLTF.

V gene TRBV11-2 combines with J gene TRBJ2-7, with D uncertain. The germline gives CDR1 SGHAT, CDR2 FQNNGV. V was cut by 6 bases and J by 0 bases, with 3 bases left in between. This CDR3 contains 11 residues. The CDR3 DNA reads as TGTGCCAGCAGTCGCTCCTACGAGCAGTACTTC. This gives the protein CASSRSYEQYF.

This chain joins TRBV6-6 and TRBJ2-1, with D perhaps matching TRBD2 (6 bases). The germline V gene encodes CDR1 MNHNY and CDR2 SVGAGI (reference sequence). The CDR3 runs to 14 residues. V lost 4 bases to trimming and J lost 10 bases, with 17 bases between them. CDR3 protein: CASSWGSPREEQFF. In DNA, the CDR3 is TGTGCCAGCAGTTGGGGATCTCCCCGGGAGGAGCAGTTCTTC.

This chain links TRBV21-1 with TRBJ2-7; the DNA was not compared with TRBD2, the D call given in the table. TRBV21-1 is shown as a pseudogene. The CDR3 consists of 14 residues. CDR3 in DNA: TGTGCCAGCAGCAGGGAGGGACCCCGAAGGGGGCAGTACTTC. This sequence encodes CASSREGPRRGQYF.

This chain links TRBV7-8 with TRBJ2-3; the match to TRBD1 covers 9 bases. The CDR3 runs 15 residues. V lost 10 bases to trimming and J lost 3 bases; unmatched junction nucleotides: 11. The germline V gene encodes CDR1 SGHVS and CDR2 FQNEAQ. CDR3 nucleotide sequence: TGTGCCAACATTCCGGGACAGGGTCGTACAGATACGCAGTATTTT. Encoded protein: CANIPGQGRTDTQYF.

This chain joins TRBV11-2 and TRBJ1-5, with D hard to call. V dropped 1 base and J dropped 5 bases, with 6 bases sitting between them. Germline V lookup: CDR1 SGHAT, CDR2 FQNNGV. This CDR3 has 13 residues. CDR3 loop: CASSLGVDQPQHF. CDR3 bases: TGTGCCAGCAGCTTAGGGGTAGATCAGCCCCAGCATTTT.

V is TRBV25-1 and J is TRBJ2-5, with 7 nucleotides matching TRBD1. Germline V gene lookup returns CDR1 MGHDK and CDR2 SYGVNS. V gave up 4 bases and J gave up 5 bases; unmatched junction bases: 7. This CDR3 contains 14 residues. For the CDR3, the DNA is TGTGCCAGCAGTGTCCGGACAGGTGGGGAGACCCAGTACTTC. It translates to CASSVRTGGETQYF.

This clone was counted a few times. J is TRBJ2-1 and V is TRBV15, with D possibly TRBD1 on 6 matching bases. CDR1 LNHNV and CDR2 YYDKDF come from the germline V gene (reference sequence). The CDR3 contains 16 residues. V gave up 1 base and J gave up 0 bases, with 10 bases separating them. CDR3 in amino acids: CATSRGGGGSYNEQFF. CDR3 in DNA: TGTGCCACCAGCAGAGGAGGGGGTGGCTCCTACAATGAGCAGTTCTTC.

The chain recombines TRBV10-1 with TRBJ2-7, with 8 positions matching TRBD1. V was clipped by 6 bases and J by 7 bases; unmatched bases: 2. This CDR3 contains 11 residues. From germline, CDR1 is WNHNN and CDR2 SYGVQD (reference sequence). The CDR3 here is CASSYRGEQYF. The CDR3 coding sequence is TGCGCCAGCAGCTACAGGGGGGAGCAGTACTTC.

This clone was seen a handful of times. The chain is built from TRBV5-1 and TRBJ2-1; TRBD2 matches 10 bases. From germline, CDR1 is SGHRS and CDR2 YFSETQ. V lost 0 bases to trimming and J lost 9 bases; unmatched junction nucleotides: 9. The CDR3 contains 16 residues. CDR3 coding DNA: TGCGCCAGCAGCTTGGCCCTAAGCGGGAGGGCCGGTGAGCAGTTCTTC. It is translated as CASSLALSGRAGEQFF. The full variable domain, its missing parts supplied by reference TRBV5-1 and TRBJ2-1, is KAGVTQTPRYLIKTRGQQVTLSCSPISGHRSVSWYQQTPGQGLQFLFEYFSETQRNKGNFPGRFSGRQFSNSRSEMNVSTLELGDSALYLCASSLALSGRAGEQFFGPGTRLTVL.

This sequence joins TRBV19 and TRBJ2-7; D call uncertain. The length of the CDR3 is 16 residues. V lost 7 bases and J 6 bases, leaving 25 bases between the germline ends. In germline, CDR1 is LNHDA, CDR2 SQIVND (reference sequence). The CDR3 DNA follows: TGTGCCAGTACCCCGATGGGTGGAGTTGAGCCCGGCGAGCAGTACTTC. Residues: CASTPMGGVEPGEQYF.